The rows below give T cell receptor beta chains drawn from one sample of a study of blood T cell repertoires in COVID-19. TCRdb's copy holds only in-frame clones and misses some; the assay was immunoSEQ multiplex PCR. The sample contains 150,000 to 200,000 clones, roughly 80% of which appear only once. Material for sequencing was peripheral blood. These TCRs come from a woman in her 70s with COVID-19, enrolled during active disease. The CDR3 runs from the conserved cysteine through the conserved F or W. The D gene is left open where the match is weak. Clone size appears in some rows only: once, few, many, or a class for an expanded clone.

CDR3nt: TGCAGCGTTGAGAGGTGGGATGGGGCCCCCTTGGTCGAGACCCAGTACTTC
CDR3aa: CSVERWDGAPLVETQYF
abundance: once
v_gene: TRBV29-1
j_gene: TRBJ2-5
d_gene: -

CDR3nt: TGTGCCAGCAGCCAAGGGGGAGGTAGCAATCAGCCCCAGCATTTT
CDR3aa: CASSQGGGSNQPQHF
abundance: -
v_gene: TRBV3-1/TRBV3-2
j_gene: TRBJ1-5
d_gene: -

CDR3nt: TGCGCCAGCAGCTTCACGGGGGGGGGTTCGGCAGGCTACACCTTC
CDR3aa: CASSFTGGGSAGYTF
abundance: once
v_gene: TRBV5-1
j_gene: TRBJ1-2
d_gene: -

CDR3nt: TGTGCCTGGAAGGGGAAAGAGGTGAACACTGAAGCTTTCTTT
CDR3aa: CAWKGKEVNTEAFF
abundance: -
v_gene: TRBV30
j_gene: TRBJ1-1
d_gene: -

CDR3nt: TGTGCCAGCAGTTATGGGGGACAGGGAAACACCATATATTTT
CDR3aa: CASSYGGQGNTIYF
abundance: -
v_gene: TRBV28
j_gene: TRBJ1-3
d_gene: TRBD1

CDR3nt: TGTGCCTGGAAGGACAGCTTAAACTTACAGACCCAGTACTTC
CDR3aa: CAWKDSLNLQTQYF
abundance: -
v_gene: TRBV30
j_gene: TRBJ2-5
d_gene: -

CDR3nt: TGTGCCAGCAGCTTAGCGGGAGATTACAATGAGCAGTTCTTC
CDR3aa: CASSLAGDYNEQFF
abundance: -
v_gene: TRBV7-3
j_gene: TRBJ2-1
d_gene: TRBD2

CDR3nt: TGTGCCAGCGGACAGGGGAACACCGGGGAGCTGTTTTTT
CDR3aa: CASGQGNTGELFF
abundance: few
v_gene: TRBV2
j_gene: TRBJ2-2
d_gene: TRBD1

CDR3nt: TGTGCCAGCAGTTATGACCTAAAGGACAGGGGGAACATTCAGTACTTC
CDR3aa: CASSYDLKDRGNIQYF
abundance: -
v_gene: TRBV5-5
j_gene: TRBJ2-4
d_gene: TRBD1

CDR3nt: TGTGCCAGCAAAAAACAGGGCGGGGGTCTGAGCAATGAGCAGTTCTTC
CDR3aa: CASKKQGGGLSNEQFF
abundance: -
v_gene: TRBV25-1
j_gene: TRBJ2-1
d_gene: -

CDR3nt: TGCGCCAGCATGGTAGCGGGAGTCACCGGGGAGCTGTTTTTT
CDR3aa: CASMVAGVTGELFF
abundance: -
v_gene: TRBV5-1
j_gene: TRBJ2-2
d_gene: TRBD2

CDR3nt: TGCAGTGCTAGTCCCGGGACAGGGGGGTATAGCAATCAGCCCCAGCATTTT
CDR3aa: CSASPGTGGYSNQPQHF
abundance: -
v_gene: TRBV20-1
j_gene: TRBJ1-5
d_gene: TRBD1

CDR3nt: TGTGCCAGCAGCTCTCCCGACAGGGGTGAGACCCAGTACTTC
CDR3aa: CASSSPDRGETQYF
abundance: -
v_gene: TRBV11-2
j_gene: TRBJ2-5
d_gene: TRBD1

CDR3nt: TGTGCCAGCTCACCGGGACTAAGCAAGATGAACACTGAAGCTTTCTTT
CDR3aa: CASSPGLSKMNTEAFF
abundance: -
v_gene: TRBV18
j_gene: TRBJ1-1
d_gene: -

CDR3nt: TGTGCCAGCAGTCGGGACACACCGCCCCAGACCCAGTACTTC
CDR3aa: CASSRDTPPQTQYF
abundance: few
v_gene: TRBV2
j_gene: TRBJ2-5
d_gene: -

CDR3nt: TGTGCCAGCAGCCGGCAGACAGGGGTGGAGACCCAGTACTTC
CDR3aa: CASSRQTGVETQYF
abundance: -
v_gene: TRBV3-1/TRBV3-2
j_gene: TRBJ2-5
d_gene: TRBD1

CDR3nt: TGTGCCAGCAGTGAGCAGGGGGTCACTGAAGCTTTCTTT
CDR3aa: CASSEQGVTEAFF
abundance: -
v_gene: TRBV2
j_gene: TRBJ1-1
d_gene: TRBD1

CDR3nt: TGTGCCAGCAGCTTACCGGGACAGGGCGGTGGCTACACCTTC
CDR3aa: CASSLPGQGGGYTF
abundance: few
v_gene: TRBV5-6
j_gene: TRBJ1-2
d_gene: TRBD1

CDR3nt: TGTGCCACCAGCAGAGATCTAGGGACAGCCTCGGACAATGAGCAGTTCTTC
CDR3aa: CATSRDLGTASDNEQFF
abundance: -
v_gene: TRBV15
j_gene: TRBJ2-1
d_gene: TRBD1

CDR3nt: TGCGCCAGCAGTCATCCCTGGGGGGACAGGGGTATATCTGGGGCCAACGTCCTGACTTTC
CDR3aa: CASSHPWGDRGISGANVLTF
abundance: -
v_gene: TRBV23-1
j_gene: TRBJ2-6
d_gene: TRBD1

CDR3nt: TGTGCCAGCAGCTACAGGCCACATCGAGGCGAGCAGTACTTC
CDR3aa: CASSYRPHRGEQYF
abundance: -
v_gene: TRBV5-6
j_gene: TRBJ2-7
d_gene: -

CDR3nt: TGTGCCAGCAGTCTGGACCGACAGGGGCCGAACACCGGGGAGCTGTTTTTT
CDR3aa: CASSLDRQGPNTGELFF
abundance: -
v_gene: TRBV28
j_gene: TRBJ2-2
d_gene: TRBD1

CDR3nt: TGTGCCAGCAGCCAAGGGACTACCTACAATGAGCAGTTCTTC
CDR3aa: CASSQGTTYNEQFF
abundance: -
v_gene: TRBV4-2
j_gene: TRBJ2-1
d_gene: -

CDR3nt: TGTGCCAGCAGCTTAACTGGGGCAGCAACTATGAACACTGAAGCTTTCTTT
CDR3aa: CASSLTGAATMNTEAFF
abundance: -
v_gene: TRBV7-3
j_gene: TRBJ1-1
d_gene: -

CDR3nt: TGTGCCAGTAGAGATCAACAGGGGGGATTTAATCAGCCCCAGCATTTT
CDR3aa: CASRDQQGGFNQPQHF
abundance: few
v_gene: TRBV19
j_gene: TRBJ1-5
d_gene: TRBD1

CDR3nt: TGTGCTAGCAGCTCGTTCCGACTAGCGGGAGGGTACGAGCAGTACTTC
CDR3aa: CASSSFRLAGGYEQYF
abundance: -
v_gene: TRBV7-7
j_gene: TRBJ2-7
d_gene: TRBD2

CDR3nt: TGTGCCAGTAGTGTTGGGGGCCGGGATACGCAGTATTTT
CDR3aa: CASSVGGRDTQYF
abundance: -
v_gene: TRBV19
j_gene: TRBJ2-3
d_gene: -

CDR3nt: TGTGCTAGTGGTTTGCCAGGACAGGGGCGCGGGGAGCTGTTTTTT
CDR3aa: CASGLPGQGRGELFF
abundance: -
v_gene: TRBV12-5
j_gene: TRBJ2-2
d_gene: TRBD1

CDR3nt: TGTGCCAGCAGTGAAAGGGGCGGCTATGGCTACACCTTC
CDR3aa: CASSERGGYGYTF
abundance: -
v_gene: TRBV6-1
j_gene: TRBJ1-2
d_gene: -

CDR3nt: TGTGCCAGCAGCTTAGCGCCCCCTCGAGGGTACAATGAGCAGTTCTTC
CDR3aa: CASSLAPPRGYNEQFF
abundance: -
v_gene: TRBV5-6
j_gene: TRBJ2-1
d_gene: -

CDR3nt: TGTGCCAGCAGGGATTGGGCAGGGTATCAGCCCCAGCATTTT
CDR3aa: CASRDWAGYQPQHF
abundance: -
v_gene: TRBV6-5
j_gene: TRBJ1-5
d_gene: -

CDR3nt: TGTGCCAGTAGTATGCGGGCCAATGAGCAGTTCTTC
CDR3aa: CASSMRANEQFF
abundance: -
v_gene: TRBV19
j_gene: TRBJ2-1
d_gene: -

CDR3nt: TGTGCCAGCAGCCGAGCGGGGAGGGCTGACACTGAAGCTTTCTTT
CDR3aa: CASSRAGRADTEAFF
abundance: -
v_gene: TRBV7-8
j_gene: TRBJ1-1
d_gene: -